This paragraph reports one T cell receptor beta chain. What it binds is unknown. The trim removed 2 bases at V and 4 bases at J, leaving 6 bases unmatched. Germline CDR1 SGHRS, CDR2 YFSETQ. There are 16 residues in the CDR3. The data were taken from a study of cytomegalovirus exposure and HLA in healthy donors. Notes on the study in general: V- and J-gene trimming of TCR beta was linked (in a later analysis) to a missense DCLRE1C variant. One later analysis reportedly identified an Asian-associated ancestry cluster that showed fewer N-insertions than the approximately 700-donor mean.

The PCR had 60 Vbeta and 13 Jbeta primers. Using immunoSEQ multiplex PCR, the repertoire was profiled, and TCRdb retains in-frame clones only, with some absent. Of roughly 150,000 clones listed, nearly 70% are singletons. The rearrangement uses TRBV5-1 and TRBJ1-5; the match to TRBD1 covers 10 bases. The receptor's source is a man under 40 in good health and CMV-seropositive. The sequenced sample consisted of PBMCs. The CDR3 DNA follows: TGCGCCAGCAGCTTCCTACCGGGACAGGGGAATCAGCCCCAGCATTTT. Translated, it gives CASSFLPGQGNQPQHF.